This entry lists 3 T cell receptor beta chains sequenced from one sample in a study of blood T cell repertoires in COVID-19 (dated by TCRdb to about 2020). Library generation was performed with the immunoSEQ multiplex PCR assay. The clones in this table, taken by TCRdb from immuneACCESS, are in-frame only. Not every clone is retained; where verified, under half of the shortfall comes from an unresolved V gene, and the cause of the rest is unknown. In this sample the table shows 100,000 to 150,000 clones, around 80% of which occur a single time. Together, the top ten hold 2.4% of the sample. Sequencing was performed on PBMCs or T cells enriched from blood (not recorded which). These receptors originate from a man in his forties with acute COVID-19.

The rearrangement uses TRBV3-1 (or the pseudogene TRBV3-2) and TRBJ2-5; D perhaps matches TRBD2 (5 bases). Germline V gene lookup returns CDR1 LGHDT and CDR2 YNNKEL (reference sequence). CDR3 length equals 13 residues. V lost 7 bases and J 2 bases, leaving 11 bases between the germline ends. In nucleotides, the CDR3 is TGTGCCAGCATCTCAAGCGGACAAGAGACCCAGTACTTC. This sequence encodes CASISSGQETQYF.

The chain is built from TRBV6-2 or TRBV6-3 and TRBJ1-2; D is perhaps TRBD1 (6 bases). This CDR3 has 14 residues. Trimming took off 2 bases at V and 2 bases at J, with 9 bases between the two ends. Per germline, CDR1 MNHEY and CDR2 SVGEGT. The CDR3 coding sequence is TGTGCCAGCAGTTACCGTGGACAGAACTATGGCTACACCTTC. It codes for CASSYRGQNYGYTF.

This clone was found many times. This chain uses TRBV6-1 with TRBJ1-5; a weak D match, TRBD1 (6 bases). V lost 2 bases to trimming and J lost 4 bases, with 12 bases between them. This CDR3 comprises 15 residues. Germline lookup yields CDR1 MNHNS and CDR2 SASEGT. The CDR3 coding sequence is TGTGCCAGCAGTGAACAGGGGTATGGAAATCAGCCCCAGCATTTT. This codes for CASSEQGYGNQPQHF.